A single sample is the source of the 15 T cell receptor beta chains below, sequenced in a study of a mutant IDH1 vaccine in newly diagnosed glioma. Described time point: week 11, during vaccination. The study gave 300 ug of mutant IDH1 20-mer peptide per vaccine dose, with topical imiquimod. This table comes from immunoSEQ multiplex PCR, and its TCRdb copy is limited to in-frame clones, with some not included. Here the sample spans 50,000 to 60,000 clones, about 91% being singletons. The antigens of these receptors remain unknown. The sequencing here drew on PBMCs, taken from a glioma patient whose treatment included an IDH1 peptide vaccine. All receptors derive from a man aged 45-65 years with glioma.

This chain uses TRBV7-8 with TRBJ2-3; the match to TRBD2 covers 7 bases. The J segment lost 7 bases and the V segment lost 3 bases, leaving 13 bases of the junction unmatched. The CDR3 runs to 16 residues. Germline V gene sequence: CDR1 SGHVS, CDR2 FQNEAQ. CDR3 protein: CASSFQRQRGGHTQYF. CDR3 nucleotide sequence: TGTGCCAGCAGCTTCCAACGACAGCGGGGAGGGCATACGCAGTATTTT.

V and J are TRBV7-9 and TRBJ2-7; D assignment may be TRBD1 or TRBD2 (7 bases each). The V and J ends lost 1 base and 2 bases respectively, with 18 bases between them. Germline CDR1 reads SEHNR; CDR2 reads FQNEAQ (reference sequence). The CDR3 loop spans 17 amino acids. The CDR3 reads CASSLGPRGGLPYEQYF. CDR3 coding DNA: TGTGCCAGCAGCTTAGGGCCCAGGGGGGGGCTCCCCTACGAGCAGTACTTC.

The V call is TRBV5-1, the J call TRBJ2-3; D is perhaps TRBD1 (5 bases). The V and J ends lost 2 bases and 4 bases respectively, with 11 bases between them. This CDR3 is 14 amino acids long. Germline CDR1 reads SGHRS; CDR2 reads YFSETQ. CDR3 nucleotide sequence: TGCGCCAGCAGCTTCCAGGGATCCGCAGATACGCAGTATTTT. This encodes CASSFQGSADTQYF.

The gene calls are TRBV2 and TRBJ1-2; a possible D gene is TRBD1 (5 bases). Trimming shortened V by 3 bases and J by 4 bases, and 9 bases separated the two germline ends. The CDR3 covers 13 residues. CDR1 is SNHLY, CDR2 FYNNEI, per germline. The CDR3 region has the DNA TGTGCCAGCAGTGAGGGGACCTCCTATGGCTACACCTTC. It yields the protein CASSEGTSYGYTF. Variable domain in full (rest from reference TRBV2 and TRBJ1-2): EPEVTQTPSHQVTQMGQEVILRCVPISNHLYFYWYRQILGQKVEFLVSFYNNEISEKSEIFDDQFSVERPDGSNFTLKIRSTKLEDSAMYFCASSEGTSYGYTFGSGTRLTVV.

The CDR3 region has the DNA TGTGCCAGCAGTTACGGGCAGGGTGTCGGCTACACCTTC. This encodes CASSYGQGVGYTF. The rearrangement uses TRBV6-5 and TRBJ1-2, with D maybe TRBD1 (5 bases). This CDR3 is 13 amino acids long. Germline V CDR1 and CDR2: MNHEY, SVGAGI. The ends were cut back, 2 bases at V and 8 bases at J, with 12 bases in the middle.

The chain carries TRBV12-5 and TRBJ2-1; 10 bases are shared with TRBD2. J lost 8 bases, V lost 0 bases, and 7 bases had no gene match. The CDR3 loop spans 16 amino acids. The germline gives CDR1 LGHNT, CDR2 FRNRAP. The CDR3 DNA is TGTGCTAGTGGTTTGGTACCAGCGGGAGGGTTCCATGAGCAGTTCTTC. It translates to CASGLVPAGGFHEQFF.

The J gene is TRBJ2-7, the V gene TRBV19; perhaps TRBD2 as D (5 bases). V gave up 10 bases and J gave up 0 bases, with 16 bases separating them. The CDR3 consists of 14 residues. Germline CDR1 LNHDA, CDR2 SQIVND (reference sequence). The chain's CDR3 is CATQPGWGSYEQYF. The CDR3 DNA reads TGTGCCACCCAGCCGGGGTGGGGCTCCTACGAGCAGTACTTC.

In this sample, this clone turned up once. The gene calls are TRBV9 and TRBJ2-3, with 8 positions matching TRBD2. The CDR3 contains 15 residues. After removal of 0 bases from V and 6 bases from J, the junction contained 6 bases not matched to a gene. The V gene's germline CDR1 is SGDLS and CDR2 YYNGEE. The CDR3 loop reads CASSVAGGERDTQYF. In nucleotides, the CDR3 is TGTGCCAGCAGCGTAGCCGGGGGGGAGCGGGATACGCAGTATTTT.

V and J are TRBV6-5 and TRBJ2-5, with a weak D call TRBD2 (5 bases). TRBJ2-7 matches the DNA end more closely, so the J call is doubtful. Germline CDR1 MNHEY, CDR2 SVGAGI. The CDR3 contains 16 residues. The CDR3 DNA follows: TGTGCCAGCAGTTACTCGAGGGCTCTGCAGGCCTACGAGCAGTACTTC. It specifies CASSYSRALQAYEQYF.

CDR3 loop: CASSPVFTRGKTQYF. Written as DNA, the CDR3 is TGTGCCAGCTCACCCGTCTTTACCAGGGGAAAGACCCAGTACTTC. The chain employs TRBV18 and TRBJ2-5; possibly TRBD1 for D (6 bases). V gave up 3 bases and J gave up 6 bases, with 17 bases separating them. CDR1 and CDR2 from the germline V gene are KGHSH and LQKENI. CDR3 length equals 15 residues.

CDR3 residues: CASSLSGGNTQYF. The DNA for the CDR3 is TGTGCCAGCAGTCTCTCGGGGGGGAATACGCAGTATTTT. The gene calls are TRBV27 and TRBJ2-3; the match to TRBD2 covers 8 bases. The length of the CDR3 is 13 residues. Trimming at V came to 5 bases and at J to 7 bases, leaving 5 bases not matched to a gene. Germline V CDR1 and CDR2: MNHEY, SMNVEV (reference sequence).

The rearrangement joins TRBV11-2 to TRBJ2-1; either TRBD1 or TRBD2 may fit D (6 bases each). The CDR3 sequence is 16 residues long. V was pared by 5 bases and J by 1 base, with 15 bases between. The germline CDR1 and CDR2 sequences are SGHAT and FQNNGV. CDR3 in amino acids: CASSTKRGLSYNEQFF. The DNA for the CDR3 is TGTGCCAGCAGCACCAAACGGGGGCTATCCTACAATGAGCAGTTCTTC.

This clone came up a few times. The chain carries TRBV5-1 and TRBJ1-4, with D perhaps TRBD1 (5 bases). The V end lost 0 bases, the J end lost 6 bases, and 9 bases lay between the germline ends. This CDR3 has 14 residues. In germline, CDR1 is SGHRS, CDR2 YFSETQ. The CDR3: CASSLGDRHEKLFF. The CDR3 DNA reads TGCGCCAGCAGCTTGGGTGACAGACATGAAAAACTGTTTTTT.

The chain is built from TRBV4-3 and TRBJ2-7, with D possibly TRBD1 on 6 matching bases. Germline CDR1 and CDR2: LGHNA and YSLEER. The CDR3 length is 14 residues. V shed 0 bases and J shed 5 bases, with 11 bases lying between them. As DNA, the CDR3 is TGCGCCAGCAGCCAAGACAGGGGTATCAACGAGCAGTACTTC. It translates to CASSQDRGINEQYF.

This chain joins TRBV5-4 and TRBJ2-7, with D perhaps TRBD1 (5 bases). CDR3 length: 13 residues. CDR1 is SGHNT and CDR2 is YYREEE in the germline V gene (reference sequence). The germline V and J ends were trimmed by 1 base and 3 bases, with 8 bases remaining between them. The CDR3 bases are TGTGCCAGCAGCTTGCTCCAGGGCTACGAGCAGTACTTC. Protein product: CASSLLQGYEQYF.